One sample yielded the 14 T cell receptor beta chains listed below, sequenced in a study of blood T cell repertoires in COVID-19. Produced via immunoSEQ multiplex PCR; TCRdb's table is partial and in-frame only. The table has over 150,000 clones, roughly 84% seen once. The sequenced sample consisted of peripheral blood. Receptor source: a man between 65 and 80 years old with active or convalescent COVID-19.

The DNA for the CDR3 is TGTGCCAGCAGAGGGGGTCTGTCTGGGGCCAACGTCCTGACTTTC. Protein: CASRGGLSGANVLTF. V and J are TRBV27 and TRBJ2-6; D is perhaps TRBD1 (6 bases). Germline lookup yields CDR1 MNHEY and CDR2 SMNVEV (reference sequence). The CDR3 runs to 15 residues. V was trimmed by 6 bases and J by 1 base, leaving 10 bases between them.

The gene calls are TRBV29-1 and TRBJ1-4; D perhaps matches TRBD1 (6 bases). V was trimmed by 4 bases and J by 0 bases, leaving 15 bases between them. The germline V gene has CDR1 SQVTM and CDR2 ANQGSEA. The CDR3 runs 16 residues. The CDR3 DNA sequence: TGCAGCGTTGTCGAGGGAAGGACAGCAACTAATGAAAAACTGTTTTTT. Amino acids: CSVVEGRTATNEKLFF.

V usage is TRBV4-1 and J usage is TRBJ1-5; D not resolved. Looked up from germline, CDR1 is MGHRA and CDR2 is YSYEKL. The CDR3 length is 15 residues. Trimming took off 4 bases at V and 0 bases at J, with 10 bases between the two ends. Here the CDR3 reads CASSPPAASNQPQHF. CDR3 in DNA: TGCGCCAGCAGCCCGCCGGCGGCTAGCAATCAGCCCCAGCATTTT.

The J gene is TRBJ1-4, the V gene TRBV14; D is undetermined. CDR1 and CDR2 (germline): SGHDN, FVKESK. V was trimmed by 1 base and J by 3 bases, leaving 9 bases between them. The CDR3 length is 15 residues. The CDR3 spells CASSQVVEPNEKLFF. The CDR3 DNA follows: TGTGCCAGCAGCCAAGTTGTAGAGCCTAATGAAAAACTGTTTTTT.

The CDR3 reads CASRDRGSTDTQYF. The CDR3 region has the DNA TGTGCCAGCCGGGACAGGGGTAGCACAGATACGCAGTATTTT. J is TRBJ2-3 and V is TRBV19; 10 bases align to TRBD1. V shed 9 bases and J 0 bases; nucleotides not matched to a gene: 3. Germline lookup yields CDR1 LNHDA and CDR2 SQIVND (reference sequence). The CDR3 sequence is 14 residues long.

This rearrangement joins TRBV6-5 to TRBJ2-7; D possibly corresponds to TRBD2 (5 bases). Germline CDR1 is MNHEY and CDR2 is SVGAGI. This CDR3 comprises 14 residues. The germline V and J ends were trimmed by 0 bases and 1 base, with 7 bases remaining between them. The CDR3 DNA sequence: TGTGCCAGCAGTTACTCGACTATTTCCTACGAGCAGTACTTC. It translates to CASSYSTISYEQYF.

The chain is built from TRBV6-5 and TRBJ2-5; D tentatively fits TRBD1 or TRBD2 (7 bases each). Per the germline V gene, CDR1 is MNHEY and CDR2 is SVGAGI. The CDR3 has 14 amino acids. The ends were cut back, 10 bases at V and 1 base at J, with 16 bases in the middle. DNA of the CDR3: TGTGCCACCAGGGGGGGGCGGTTCCAAGAGACCCAGTACTTC. Translating gives CATRGGRFQETQYF.

The chain employs TRBV9 and TRBJ1-5, with TRBD1 as a possible D gene (5 bases). The CDR3 totals 13 residues. Germline V lookup: CDR1 SGDLS, CDR2 YYNGEE. V lost 0 bases and J 6 bases, leaving 7 bases between the germline ends. CDR3 sequence (DNA): TGTGCCAGCAGCGTAGCTACAGGTCAGCCCCAGCATTTT. Translation: CASSVATGQPQHF.

The rearrangement links TRBV5-4 to TRBJ2-3, with 16 bases identical to TRBD2. Germline V gene data show CDR1 as SGHNT and CDR2 as YYREEE (reference sequence). The ends lost 4 bases at V and 4 bases at J; junction bases unmatched: 3. The CDR3 is 16 amino acids. CDR3 bases: TGTGCCAGCAGCCTGGGGACTAGCGGGAGGGCAGATACGCAGTATTTT. It yields the protein CASSLGTSGRADTQYF.

V gene TRBV27 combines with J gene TRBJ1-5; D is possibly TRBD1 (6 bases). CDR3 size: 17 residues. CDR1 MNHEY and CDR2 SMNVEV come from the germline V gene (reference sequence). V lost 1 base and J lost 0, with 13 bases in between. This CDR3 reads CASSLWATGNSNQPQHF. As DNA, the CDR3 is TGTGCCAGCAGTTTATGGGCGACAGGTAATAGCAATCAGCCCCAGCATTTT.

This clone was detected only once. The genes are TRBV6-2 or TRBV6-3 and TRBJ1-2; 10 nucleotides match TRBD1. This CDR3 is built from 16 residues. In germline, CDR1 is MNHEY, CDR2 SVGEGT. V shed 2 bases, J shed 5 bases, and the junction held 8 bases outside the gene matches. CDR3 DNA: TGTGCCAGCAGTTACGAAGCCGGGACAGGGGCATATGGCTACACCTTC. It codes for CASSYEAGTGAYGYTF.

The chain joins TRBV28 to TRBJ1-2; TRBD1 matches 9 bases. Germline CDR1 reads MDHEN; CDR2 reads SYDVKM. V trimming: 7 bases; J trimming: 4 bases; junction bases outside the gene matches: 10. The CDR3 is made up of 15 amino acids. For the CDR3, the DNA is TGTGCCAGCAAATTCCGGGACAGGGAAGCCTATGGCTACACCTTC. Translated: CASKFRDREAYGYTF.

This clone has a handful of counts. V gene TRBV10-2 combines with J gene TRBJ2-3; TRBD2 matches 12 bases. CDR3 length: 17 amino acids. The ends lost 4 bases at V and 4 bases at J; junction bases unmatched: 9. CDR1 and CDR2 from the germline V gene are WSHSY and SAAADI. CDR3 coding DNA: TGCGCCAGCAGTGTGTCCCTTCTAGCGGGGGGGTCAGATACGCAGTATTTT. Encoded protein: CASSVSLLAGGSDTQYF.

V usage is TRBV9 and J usage is TRBJ1-3; D perhaps matches TRBD1 (6 bases). Trimming removed 3 bases at V and 2 bases at J, with 15 bases between. There are 16 residues in the CDR3. The V gene's germline CDR1 is SGDLS and CDR2 YYNGEE. The CDR3 spells CASSAGAGVTGNTIYF. CDR3 DNA sequence: TGTGCCAGCAGCGCCGGGGCAGGGGTTACTGGAAACACCATATATTTT.